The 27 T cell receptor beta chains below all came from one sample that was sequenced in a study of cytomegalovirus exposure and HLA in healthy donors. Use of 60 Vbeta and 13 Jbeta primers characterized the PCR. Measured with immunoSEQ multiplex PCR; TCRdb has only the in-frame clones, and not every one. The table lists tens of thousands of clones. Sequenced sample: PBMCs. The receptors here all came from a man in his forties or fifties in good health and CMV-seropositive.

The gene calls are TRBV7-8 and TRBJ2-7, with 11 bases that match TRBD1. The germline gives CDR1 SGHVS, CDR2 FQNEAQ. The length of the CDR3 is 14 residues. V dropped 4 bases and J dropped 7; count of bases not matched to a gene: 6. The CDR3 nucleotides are TGTGCCAGCAGCTACCTGGACAGGGGGCATGAGCAGTACTTC. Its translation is CASSYLDRGHEQYF.

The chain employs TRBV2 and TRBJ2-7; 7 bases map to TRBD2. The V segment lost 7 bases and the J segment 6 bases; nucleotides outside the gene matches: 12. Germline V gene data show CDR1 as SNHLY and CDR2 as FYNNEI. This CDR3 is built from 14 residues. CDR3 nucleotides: TGTGCCAGCATCGGCGGGAGCCTTATAATCGAGCAGTACTTC. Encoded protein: CASIGGSLIIEQYF.

The CDR3 loop is CASSLGGGQSTDTQYF. DNA for the CDR3: TGTGCCAGCAGCTTGGGAGGGGGACAGTCCACAGATACGCAGTATTTT. J is TRBJ2-3 and V is TRBV5-8, with TRBD1 identical over 7 bases. The germline V gene encodes CDR1 SGHTS and CDR2 YDEGEE. The CDR3 contains 16 residues. Trimming took 0 bases from V and 2 from J; bases not matched to a gene: 6.

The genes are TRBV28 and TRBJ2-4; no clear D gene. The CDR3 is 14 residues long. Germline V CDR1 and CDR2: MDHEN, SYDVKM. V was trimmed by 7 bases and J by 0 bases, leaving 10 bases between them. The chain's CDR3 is CASKAAIAKNIQYF. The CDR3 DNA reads TGTGCCAGCAAAGCCGCCATAGCCAAAAACATTCAGTACTTC.

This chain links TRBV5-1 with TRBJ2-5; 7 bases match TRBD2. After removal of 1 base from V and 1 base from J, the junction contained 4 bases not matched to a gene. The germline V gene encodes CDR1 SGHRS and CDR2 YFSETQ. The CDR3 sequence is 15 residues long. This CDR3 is CASSLLGLLQETQYF. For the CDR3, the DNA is TGCGCCAGCAGCTTGTTGGGACTACTCCAAGAGACCCAGTACTTC.

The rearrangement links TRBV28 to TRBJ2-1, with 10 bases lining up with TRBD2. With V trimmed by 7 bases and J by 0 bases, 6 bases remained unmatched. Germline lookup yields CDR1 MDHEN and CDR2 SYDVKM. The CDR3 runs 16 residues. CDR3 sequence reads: CASTGLAASSYNEQFF. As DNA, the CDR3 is TGTGCCAGCACAGGACTAGCGGCTAGCTCCTACAATGAGCAGTTCTTC.

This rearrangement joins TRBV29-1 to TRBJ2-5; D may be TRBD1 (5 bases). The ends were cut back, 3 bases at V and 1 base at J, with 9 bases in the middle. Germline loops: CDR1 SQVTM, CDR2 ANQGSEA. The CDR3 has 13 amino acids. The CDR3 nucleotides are TGCAGCGTTGACTGGGGCCTCCAAGAGACCCAGTACTTC. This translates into CSVDWGLQETQYF.

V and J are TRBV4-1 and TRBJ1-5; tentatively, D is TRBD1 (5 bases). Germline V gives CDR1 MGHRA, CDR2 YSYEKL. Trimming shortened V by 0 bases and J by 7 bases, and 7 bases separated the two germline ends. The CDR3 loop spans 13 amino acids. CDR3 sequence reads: CASSQDRGQPQHF. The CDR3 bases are TGCGCCAGCAGCCAAGATAGGGGACAGCCCCAGCATTTT.

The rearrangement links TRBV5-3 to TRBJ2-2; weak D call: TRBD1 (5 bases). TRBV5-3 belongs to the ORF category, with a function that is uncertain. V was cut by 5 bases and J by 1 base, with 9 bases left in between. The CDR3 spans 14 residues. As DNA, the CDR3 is TGTGCCAGAAGGAACAGGCTGAACACCGGGGAGCTGTTTTTT. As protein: CARRNRLNTGELFF.

The CDR3 coding sequence is TGTGCCAGCAGCTTGACCGACGACAGGGGAGGACCCAATCAGCCCCAGCATTTT. Amino acids: CASSLTDDRGGPNQPQHF. V and J are TRBV5-6 and TRBJ1-5; the match to TRBD1 covers 8 bases. Germline V lookup: CDR1 SGHDT, CDR2 YYEEEE. V lost 1 base, J lost 3 bases, and 12 bases stayed unmatched. The CDR3 spans 18 residues.

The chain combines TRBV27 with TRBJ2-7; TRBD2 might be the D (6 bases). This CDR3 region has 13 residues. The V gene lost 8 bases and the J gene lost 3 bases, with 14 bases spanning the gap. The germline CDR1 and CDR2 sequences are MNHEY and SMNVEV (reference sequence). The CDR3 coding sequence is TGTGCCAGCTACCGGCGGGGTTTCTACGAGCAGTACTTC. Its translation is CASYRRGFYEQYF.

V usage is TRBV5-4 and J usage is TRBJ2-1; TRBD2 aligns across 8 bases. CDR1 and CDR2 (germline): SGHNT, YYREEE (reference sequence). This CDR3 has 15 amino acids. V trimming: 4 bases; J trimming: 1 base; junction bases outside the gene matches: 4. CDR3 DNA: TGTGCCAGCAGCCTCGGGGGGGGATCCTACAATGAGCAGTTCTTC. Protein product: CASSLGGGSYNEQFF. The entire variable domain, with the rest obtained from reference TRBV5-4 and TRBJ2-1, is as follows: ETGVTQSPTHLIKTRGQQVTLRCSSQSGHNTVSWYQQALGQGPQFIFQYYREEENGRGNFPPRFSGLQFPNYSSELNVNALELDDSALYLCASSLGGGSYNEQFFGPGTRLTVL.

CDR3 nucleotide sequence: TGTGCCAGCAGCCTCCGGGTAGCCGGAGATACGCAGTATTTT. Translating gives CASSLRVAGDTQYF. The chain has TRBV13 and TRBJ2-3; D is undetermined. This CDR3 is built from 14 residues. V was trimmed by 5 bases and J by 5 bases, leaving 14 bases between them. Germline assignment: CDR1 PRHDT and CDR2 FYEKMQ (reference sequence).

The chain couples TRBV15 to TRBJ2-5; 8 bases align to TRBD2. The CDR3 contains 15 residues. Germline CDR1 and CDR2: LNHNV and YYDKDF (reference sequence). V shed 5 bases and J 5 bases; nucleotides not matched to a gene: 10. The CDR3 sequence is CATSPGGTRGETQYF. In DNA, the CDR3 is TGTGCCACCAGCCCGGGGGGGACCCGCGGGGAGACCCAGTACTTC.

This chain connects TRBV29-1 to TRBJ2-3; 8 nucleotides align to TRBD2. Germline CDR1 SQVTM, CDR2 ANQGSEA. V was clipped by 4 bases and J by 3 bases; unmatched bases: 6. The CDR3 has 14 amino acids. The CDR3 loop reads CSVVRGVRTDTQYF. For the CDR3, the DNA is TGCAGCGTTGTGCGGGGGGTGAGGACAGATACGCAGTATTTT.

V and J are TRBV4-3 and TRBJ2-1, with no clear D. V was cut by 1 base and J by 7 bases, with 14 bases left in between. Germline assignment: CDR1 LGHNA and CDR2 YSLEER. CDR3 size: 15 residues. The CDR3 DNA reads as TGCGCCAGCAGCCAAGGCCAGGCCCCCCCTAATGAGCAGTTCTTC. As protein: CASSQGQAPPNEQFF.

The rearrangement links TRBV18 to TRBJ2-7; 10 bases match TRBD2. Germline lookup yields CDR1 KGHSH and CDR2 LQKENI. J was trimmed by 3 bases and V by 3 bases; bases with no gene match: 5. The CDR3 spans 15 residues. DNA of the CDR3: TGTGCCAGCTCACCCGGACTAGCGGAACTCTACGAGCAGTACTTC. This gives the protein CASSPGLAELYEQYF.

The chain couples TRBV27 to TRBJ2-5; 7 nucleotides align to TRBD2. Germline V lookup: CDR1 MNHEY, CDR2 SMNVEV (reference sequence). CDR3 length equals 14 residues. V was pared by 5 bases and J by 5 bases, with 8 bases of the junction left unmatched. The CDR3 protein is CASSERGPWETQYF. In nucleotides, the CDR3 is TGTGCCAGCAGTGAGCGGGGTCCGTGGGAGACCCAGTACTTC.

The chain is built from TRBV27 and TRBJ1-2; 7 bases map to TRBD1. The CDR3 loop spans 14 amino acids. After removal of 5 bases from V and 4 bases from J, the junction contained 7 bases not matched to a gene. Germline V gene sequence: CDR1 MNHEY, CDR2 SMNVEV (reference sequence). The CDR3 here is CASSLRTGTYGYTF. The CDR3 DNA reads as TGTGCCAGCAGTCTGCGGACAGGCACCTATGGCTACACCTTC.

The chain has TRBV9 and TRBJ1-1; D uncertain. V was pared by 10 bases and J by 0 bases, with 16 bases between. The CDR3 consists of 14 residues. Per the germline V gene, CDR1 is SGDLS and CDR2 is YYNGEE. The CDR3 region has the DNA TGTGCCCGGAGGCCAATCCACATGAACACTGAAGCTTTCTTT. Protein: CARRPIHMNTEAFF.

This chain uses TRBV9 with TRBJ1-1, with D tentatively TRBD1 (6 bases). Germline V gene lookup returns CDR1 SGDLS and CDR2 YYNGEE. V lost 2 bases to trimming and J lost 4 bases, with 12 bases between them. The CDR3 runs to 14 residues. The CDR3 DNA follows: TGTGCCAGCAGCGTCGCAGGGGTGATCACTGAAGCTTTCTTT. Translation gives CASSVAGVITEAFF.

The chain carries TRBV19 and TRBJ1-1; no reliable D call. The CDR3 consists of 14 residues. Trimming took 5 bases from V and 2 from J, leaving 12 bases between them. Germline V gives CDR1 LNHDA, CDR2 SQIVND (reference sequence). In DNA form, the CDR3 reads TGTGCCAGTAGTCTCGACACCTTTAACACTGAAGCTTTCTTT. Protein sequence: CASSLDTFNTEAFF.

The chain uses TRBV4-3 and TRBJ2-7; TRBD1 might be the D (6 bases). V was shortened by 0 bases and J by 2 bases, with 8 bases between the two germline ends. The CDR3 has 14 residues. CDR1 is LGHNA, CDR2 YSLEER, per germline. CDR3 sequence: CASSQERTAYEQYF. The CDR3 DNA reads TGCGCCAGCAGCCAAGAACGGACAGCCTACGAGCAGTACTTC.

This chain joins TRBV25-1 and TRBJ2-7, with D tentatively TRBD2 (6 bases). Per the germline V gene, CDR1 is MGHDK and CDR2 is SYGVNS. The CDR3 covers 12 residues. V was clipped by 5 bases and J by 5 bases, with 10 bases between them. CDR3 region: CASSSGGDEQYF. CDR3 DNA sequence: TGTGCCAGCAGTTCCGGGGGAGACGAGCAGTACTTC.

The CDR3: CASRQDFYGYTF. CDR3 in DNA: TGTGCCAGCAGACAGGATTTCTATGGCTACACCTTC. This chain connects TRBV6-5 to TRBJ1-2, with D perhaps TRBD1 (5 bases). The V gene's germline CDR1 is MNHEY and CDR2 SVGAGI. The CDR3 length is 12 residues. V lost 6 bases and J 4 bases, leaving 9 bases between the germline ends.

The CDR3, as DNA: TGTGCCAGTAGTATAGATGCGTTTTCCGTAGACAGGGGAACCGGGGAGCTGTTTTTT. This sequence encodes CASSIDAFSVDRGTGELFF. The chain links TRBV19 to TRBJ2-2; 8 bases are shared with TRBD1. Per the germline V gene, CDR1 is LNHDA and CDR2 is SQIVND (reference sequence). The CDR3 length is 19 residues. V dropped 0 bases and J dropped 5; count of bases not matched to a gene: 14.

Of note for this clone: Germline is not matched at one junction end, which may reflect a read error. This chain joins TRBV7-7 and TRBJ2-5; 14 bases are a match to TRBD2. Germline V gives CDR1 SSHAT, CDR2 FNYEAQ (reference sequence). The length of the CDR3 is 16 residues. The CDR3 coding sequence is TGTGCTAGCAGCCCGGGACTAGCGGGGGCACAAGAGACCCAGTACTTC. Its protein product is CASSPGLAGAQETQYF.